This entry concerns a single TCR beta chain. The antigen is not known. CD45RO-negative CD8 cells positively selected for CCR7 made up the naive population, which excluded terminally differentiated effector memory CD45RA+ cells. The data belong to a study of shared clonotypes between healthy human individuals. Overall study context: A few men and a couple of women, aged 18 to 49, were donors. Study-level results: The sole specimen, blood, was sampled, and tissue repertoires likely differ. There were few donors, and this limited the genetic and exposure-history diversity represented.

Clones were sequenced by immunoSEQ multiplex PCR, and TCRdb holds only the in-frame ones, with some missing. The table records about 2,200,000 clones, 85% to 95% of them present only once. In germline, CDR1 is MDHEN, CDR2 SYDVKM. CDR3 length: 15 amino acids. V lost 8 bases and J lost 2; bases outside the gene matches: 12. Sequenced material: naive CD8+ T cells from PBMCs. This rearrangement joins TRBV28 to TRBJ2-7; 7 nucleotides match TRBD1. This receptor was taken from a man aged 18 to 29 in good health. Some clones in this sample may be carry-over from other donors' samples. The CDR3, as DNA: TGTGCCAGCGCCTTCTCCCGGGACAGAGCCTACGAGCAGTACTTC. It translates to CASAFSRDRAYEQYF.